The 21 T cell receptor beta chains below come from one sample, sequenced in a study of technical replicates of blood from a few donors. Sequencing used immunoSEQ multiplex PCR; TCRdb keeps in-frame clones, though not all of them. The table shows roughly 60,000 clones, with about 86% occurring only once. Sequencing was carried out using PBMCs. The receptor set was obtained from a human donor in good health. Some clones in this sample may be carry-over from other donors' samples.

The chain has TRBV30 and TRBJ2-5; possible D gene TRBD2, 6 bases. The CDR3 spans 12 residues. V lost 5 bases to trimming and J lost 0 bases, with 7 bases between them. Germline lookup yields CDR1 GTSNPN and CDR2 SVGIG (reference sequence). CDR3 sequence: CAWREYQETQYF. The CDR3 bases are TGTGCCTGGCGGGAGTACCAAGAGACCCAGTACTTC.

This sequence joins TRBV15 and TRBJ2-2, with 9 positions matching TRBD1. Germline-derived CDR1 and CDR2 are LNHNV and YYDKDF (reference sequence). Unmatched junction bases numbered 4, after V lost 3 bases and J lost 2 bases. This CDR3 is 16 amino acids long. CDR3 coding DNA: TGTGCCACCAGCAGCGGACAGGGGATTAACACCGGGGAGCTGTTTTTT. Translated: CATSSGQGINTGELFF.

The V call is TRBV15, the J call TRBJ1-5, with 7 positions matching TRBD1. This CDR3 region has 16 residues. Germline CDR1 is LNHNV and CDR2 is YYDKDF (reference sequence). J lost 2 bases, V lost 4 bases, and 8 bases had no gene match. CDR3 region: CATSTDRAGGNQPQHF. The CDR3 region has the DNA TGTGCCACCAGCACTGACAGGGCCGGAGGCAATCAGCCCCAGCATTTT.

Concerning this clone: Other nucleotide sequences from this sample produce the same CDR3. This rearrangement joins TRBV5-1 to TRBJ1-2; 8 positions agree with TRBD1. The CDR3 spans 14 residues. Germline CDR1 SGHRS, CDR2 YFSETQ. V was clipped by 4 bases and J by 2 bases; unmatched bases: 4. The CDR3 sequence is CASSPGQGNYGYTF. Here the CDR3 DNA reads TGCGCCAGCAGCCCTGGACAGGGAAACTATGGCTACACCTTC.

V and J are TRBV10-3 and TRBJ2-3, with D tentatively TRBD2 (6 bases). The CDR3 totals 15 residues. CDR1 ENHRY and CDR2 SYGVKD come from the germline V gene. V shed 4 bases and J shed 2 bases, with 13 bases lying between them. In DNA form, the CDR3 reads TGTGCCATCAGTGCACATGGGGGGAACACAGATACGCAGTATTTT. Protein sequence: CAISAHGGNTDTQYF.

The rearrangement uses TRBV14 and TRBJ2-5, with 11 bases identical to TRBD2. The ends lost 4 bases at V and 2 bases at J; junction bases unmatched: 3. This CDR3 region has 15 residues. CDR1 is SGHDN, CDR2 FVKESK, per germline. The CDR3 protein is CASSLRLAGQETQYF. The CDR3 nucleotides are TGTGCCAGCAGCCTCCGACTAGCGGGACAAGAGACCCAGTACTTC.

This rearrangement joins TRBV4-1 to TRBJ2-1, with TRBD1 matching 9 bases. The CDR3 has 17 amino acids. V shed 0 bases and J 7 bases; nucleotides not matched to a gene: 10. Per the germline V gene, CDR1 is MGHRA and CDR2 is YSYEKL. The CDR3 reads CASSQDRDRVLGNEQFF. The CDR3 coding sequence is TGCGCCAGCAGCCAAGACCGGGACAGGGTCCTCGGAAATGAGCAGTTCTTC.

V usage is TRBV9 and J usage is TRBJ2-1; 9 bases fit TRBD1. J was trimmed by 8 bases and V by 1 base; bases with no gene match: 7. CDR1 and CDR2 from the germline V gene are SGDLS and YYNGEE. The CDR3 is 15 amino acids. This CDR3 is CASSVRGQGGHEQFF. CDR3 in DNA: TGTGCCAGCAGCGTACGGGGACAGGGTGGCCATGAGCAGTTCTTC.

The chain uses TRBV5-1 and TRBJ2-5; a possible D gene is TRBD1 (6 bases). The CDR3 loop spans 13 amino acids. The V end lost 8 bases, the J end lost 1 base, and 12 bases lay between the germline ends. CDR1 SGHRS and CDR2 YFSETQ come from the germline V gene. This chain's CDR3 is CASRDTLQETQYF. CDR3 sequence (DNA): TGCGCCAGTAGGGACACCCTCCAAGAGACCCAGTACTTC.

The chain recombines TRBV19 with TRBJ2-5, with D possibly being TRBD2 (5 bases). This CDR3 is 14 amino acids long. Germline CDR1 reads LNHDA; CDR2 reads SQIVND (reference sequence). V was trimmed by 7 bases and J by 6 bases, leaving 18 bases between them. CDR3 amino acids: CASTNEPGSQTQYF. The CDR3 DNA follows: TGTGCCAGTACAAATGAACCGGGGAGTCAGACCCAGTACTTC.

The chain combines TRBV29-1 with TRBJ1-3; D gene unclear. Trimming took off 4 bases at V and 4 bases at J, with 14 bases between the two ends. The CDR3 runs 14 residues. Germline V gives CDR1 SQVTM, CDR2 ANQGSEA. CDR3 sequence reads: CSVVMADMGNTIYF. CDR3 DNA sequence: TGCAGCGTTGTGATGGCCGACATGGGAAACACCATATATTTT.

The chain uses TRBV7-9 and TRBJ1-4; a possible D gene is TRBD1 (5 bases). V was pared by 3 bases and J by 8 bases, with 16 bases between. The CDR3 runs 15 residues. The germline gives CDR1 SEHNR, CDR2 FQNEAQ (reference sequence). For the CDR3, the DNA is TGTGCCAGCAGCTTTCCCCAGACGACAGAGGAAAAACTGTTTTTT. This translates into CASSFPQTTEEKLFF.

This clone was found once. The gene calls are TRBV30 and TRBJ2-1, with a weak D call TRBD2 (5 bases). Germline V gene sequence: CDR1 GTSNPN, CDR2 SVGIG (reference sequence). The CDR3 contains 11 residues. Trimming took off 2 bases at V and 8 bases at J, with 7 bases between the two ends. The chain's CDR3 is CAWSSGYEQFF. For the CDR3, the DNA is TGTGCCTGGAGTTCGGGATATGAGCAGTTCTTC.

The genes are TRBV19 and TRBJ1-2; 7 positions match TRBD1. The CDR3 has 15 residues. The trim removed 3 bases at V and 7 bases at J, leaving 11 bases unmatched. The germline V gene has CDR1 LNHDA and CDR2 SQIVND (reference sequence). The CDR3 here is CASSIQGQARGGYTF. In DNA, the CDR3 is TGTGCCAGTAGTATTCAAGGACAGGCGCGGGGTGGCTACACCTTC.

The CDR3 DNA sequence: TGTGCCAGCAGCTTAATGATGGGAGGGGAAAGTGGCTACACCTTC. It yields the protein CASSLMMGGESGYTF. V and J are TRBV11-2 and TRBJ1-2, with a tentative D call TRBD1 (5 bases). V was shortened by 2 bases and J by 7 bases, with 17 bases between the two germline ends. CDR1 SGHAT and CDR2 FQNNGV come from the germline V gene. The length of the CDR3 is 15 residues.

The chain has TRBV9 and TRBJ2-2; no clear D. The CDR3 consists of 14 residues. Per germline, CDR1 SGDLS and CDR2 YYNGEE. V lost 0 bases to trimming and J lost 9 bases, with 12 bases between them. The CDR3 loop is CASSVAWSPRELFF. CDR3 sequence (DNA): TGTGCCAGCAGCGTAGCTTGGAGCCCGCGGGAGCTGTTTTTT.

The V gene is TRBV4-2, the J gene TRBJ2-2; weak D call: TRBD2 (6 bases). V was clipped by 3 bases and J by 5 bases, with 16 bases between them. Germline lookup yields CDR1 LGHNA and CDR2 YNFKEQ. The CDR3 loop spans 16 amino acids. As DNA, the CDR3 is TGTGCCAGCAGCCAGGAAATAGCGGTTGGGACCGGGGAGCTGTTTTTT. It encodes CASSQEIAVGTGELFF.

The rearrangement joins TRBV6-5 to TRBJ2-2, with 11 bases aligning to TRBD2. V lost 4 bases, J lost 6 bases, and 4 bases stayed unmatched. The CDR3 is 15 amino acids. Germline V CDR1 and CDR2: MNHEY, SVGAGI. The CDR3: CASSLAGGPAGELFF. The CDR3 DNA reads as TGTGCCAGCAGTTTAGCGGGGGGGCCGGCCGGGGAGCTGTTTTTT.

The CDR3 nucleotides are TGCGCCAGCAGCCAAGAGGGACTAGCGGGGGTGGGAGAGACCCAGTACTTC. Residues: CASSQEGLAGVGETQYF. V gene TRBV4-1 combines with J gene TRBJ2-5; the match to TRBD2 covers 14 bases. Germline V gene lookup returns CDR1 MGHRA and CDR2 YSYEKL. The trim removed 0 bases at V and 4 bases at J, leaving 4 bases unmatched. CDR3 size: 17 residues.

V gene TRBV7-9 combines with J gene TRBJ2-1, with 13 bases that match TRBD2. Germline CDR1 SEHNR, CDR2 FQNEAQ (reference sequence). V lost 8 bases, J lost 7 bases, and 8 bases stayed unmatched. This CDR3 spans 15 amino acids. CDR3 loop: CASAATSGGPNEQFF. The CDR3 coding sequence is TGTGCCAGCGCAGCGACTAGCGGGGGGCCAAATGAGCAGTTCTTC.

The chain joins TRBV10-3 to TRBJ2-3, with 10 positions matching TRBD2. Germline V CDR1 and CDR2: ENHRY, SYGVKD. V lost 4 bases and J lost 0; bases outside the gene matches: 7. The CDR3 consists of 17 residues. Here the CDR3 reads CAISGSGGLGSTDTQYF. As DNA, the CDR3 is TGTGCCATCAGTGGTAGCGGGGGGCTAGGGAGCACAGATACGCAGTATTTT.